Sequencing of this T cell receptor (beta chain) was carried out in a study of blood T cell repertoires in COVID-19. Turning to the study itself: Samples of COVID-19 (acute and convalescent) were obtained from the United States, Italy and Spain. T cells, B-cell-depleted T cells, or PBMCs supplied cDNA or gDNA.

The CDR3 contains 13 residues. This clone was recorded at least ten times. In the original analysis: Reference gene primer amplification yielded estimated nucleated cell counts. Here immunoSEQ multiplex PCR was the method, and the copy in TCRdb shows in-frame clones only, minus some. V, J and clone size derive from that table, while D and trimming were established from the DNA sequence. The table records a few hundred thousand clones, about nine tenths of them present only once. This receptor was obtained from a woman aged 40-49 years who had recovered from COVID-19. The specimen sequenced was peripheral blood. V is TRBV21-1 and J is TRBJ2-7; TRBD2 is the table's D call, not checked against the DNA. TRBV21-1 is assigned pseudogene status. CDR3 sequence (DNA): TGTGCCAGCAGCAAAACTAGCGACTACGAGCAGTACTTC. Translated: CASSKTSDYEQYF.